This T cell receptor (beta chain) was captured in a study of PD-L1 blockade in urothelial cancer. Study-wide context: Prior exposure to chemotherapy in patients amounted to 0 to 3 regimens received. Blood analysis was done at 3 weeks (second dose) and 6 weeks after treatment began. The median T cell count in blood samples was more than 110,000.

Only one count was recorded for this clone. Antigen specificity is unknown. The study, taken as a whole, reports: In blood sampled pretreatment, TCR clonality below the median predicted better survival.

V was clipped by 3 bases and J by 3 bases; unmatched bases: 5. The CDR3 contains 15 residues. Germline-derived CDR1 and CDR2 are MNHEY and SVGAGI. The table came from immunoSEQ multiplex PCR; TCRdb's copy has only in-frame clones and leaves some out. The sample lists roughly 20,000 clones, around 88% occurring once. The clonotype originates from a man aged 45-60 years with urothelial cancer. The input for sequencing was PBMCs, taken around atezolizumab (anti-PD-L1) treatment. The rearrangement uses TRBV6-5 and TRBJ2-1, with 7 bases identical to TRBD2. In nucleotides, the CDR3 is TGTGCCAGCAGTTATGATTCTAGCGGCTACAATGAGCAGTTCTTC. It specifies CASSYDSSGYNEQFF.